The 9 T cell receptor beta chains listed next were all sequenced from one sample in a study of control samples from healthy donors and cancer patients. TCRdb keeps only in-frame clones here, not all; method: immunoSEQ multiplex PCR. The sample lists over 85,000 clones, about four fifths occurring once. The sequencing input was PBMCs. The source of these receptors is a man in his 70s with lung cancer.

The chain recombines TRBV28 with TRBJ1-5; no clear D. Germline V gives CDR1 MDHEN, CDR2 SYDVKM. This CDR3 is built from 15 residues. V was trimmed by 3 bases and J by 2 bases, leaving 11 bases between them. CDR3 bases: TGTGCCAGCAGTTTTGCGACCATGGGCAATCAGCCCCAGCATTTT. The encoded protein is CASSFATMGNQPQHF.

The chain links TRBV19 to TRBJ1-2; no firm D call. The germline gives CDR1 LNHDA, CDR2 SQIVND (reference sequence). V lost 1 base and J lost 4, with 25 bases in between. The CDR3 is 19 residues long. This CDR3 is CASSIVGRGTNPGLYGYTF. CDR3 DNA sequence: TGTGCCAGTAGTATAGTCGGGAGAGGCACCAACCCCGGGCTCTATGGCTACACCTTC.

This clone has just one count. The chain employs TRBV5-1 and TRBJ1-4; no reliable D call. V was clipped by 4 bases and J by 5 bases, with 15 bases between them. This CDR3 has 15 amino acids. Germline lookup yields CDR1 SGHRS and CDR2 YFSETQ. CDR3 coding DNA: TGCGCCAGCAGCCCCTTTGGTCAGCCCAATGAAAAACTGTTTTTT. Translation: CASSPFGQPNEKLFF. The full variable domain, with the rest looked up from reference TRBV5-1 and TRBJ1-4, is KAGVTQTPRYLIKTRGQQVTLSCSPISGHRSVSWYQQTPGQGLQFLFEYFSETQRNKGNFPGRFSGRQFSNSRSEMNVSTLELGDSALYLCASSPFGQPNEKLFFGSGTQLSVL.

The chain employs TRBV6-1 and TRBJ2-7; D ambiguous. V was shortened by 3 bases and J by 11 bases, with 20 bases between the two germline ends. This CDR3 is built from 14 residues. Germline CDR1 MNHNS, CDR2 SASEGT. The CDR3 nucleotides are TGTGCCAGCAGTGAGTCCGTACCGCCCTATGGGGAGTACTTC. Translating gives CASSESVPPYGEYF.

This clone has just one count. The rearrangement uses TRBV7-2 and TRBJ2-1; D is unclear. Germline V gene data show CDR1 as SGHTA and CDR2 as FQGNSA. The CDR3 totals 12 residues. V dropped 1 base and J dropped 8 bases, with 6 bases sitting between them. As DNA, the CDR3 is TGTGCCAGCAGCTTAGAGAGGCATGAGCAGTTCTTC. Translated, it gives CASSLERHEQFF.

The rearrangement uses TRBV3-1 (or the pseudogene TRBV3-2) and TRBJ2-4; 16 positions match TRBD2. The CDR3 loop spans 18 amino acids. Trimming removed 4 bases from V and 2 bases from J; junction bases left unmatched: 5. Germline CDR1 LGHDT, CDR2 YNNKEL (reference sequence). CDR3 DNA: TGTGCCAGCAGCCTGGGACTAGCGGGGGGGCCGTCCAAAAACATTCAGTACTTC. Amino acids: CASSLGLAGGPSKNIQYF.

This chain connects TRBV19 to TRBJ2-1; D is perhaps TRBD2 (5 bases). V was shortened by 4 bases and J by 5 bases, with 12 bases between the two germline ends. This CDR3 is 14 amino acids long. Per germline, CDR1 LNHDA and CDR2 SQIVND (reference sequence). CDR3 DNA sequence: TGTGCCAGTAGTAACGGGGTGGTTGACAATGAGCAGTTCTTC. This encodes CASSNGVVDNEQFF.

The chain joins TRBV3-1 (or the pseudogene TRBV3-2) to TRBJ1-2, with 8 bases fitting TRBD1. The CDR3 contains 18 residues. The V gene's germline CDR1 is LGHDT and CDR2 YNNKEL (reference sequence). V trimming: 5 bases; J trimming: 4 bases; junction bases outside the gene matches: 18. The chain's CDR3 is CASSSDTGTGGLLYGYTF. The CDR3 DNA sequence: TGTGCCAGCAGCTCAGATACCGGGACAGGCGGTCTACTCTATGGCTACACCTTC.

This sequence joins TRBV19 and TRBJ1-4; D might be TRBD1 (6 bases). CDR1 and CDR2 (germline): LNHDA, SQIVND (reference sequence). The V gene lost 7 bases and the J gene lost 5 bases, with 11 bases spanning the gap. This CDR3 comprises 13 residues. CDR3 residues: CASNLQGNEKLFF. CDR3 nucleotide sequence: TGTGCCAGTAACCTTCAGGGGAATGAAAAACTGTTTTTT.